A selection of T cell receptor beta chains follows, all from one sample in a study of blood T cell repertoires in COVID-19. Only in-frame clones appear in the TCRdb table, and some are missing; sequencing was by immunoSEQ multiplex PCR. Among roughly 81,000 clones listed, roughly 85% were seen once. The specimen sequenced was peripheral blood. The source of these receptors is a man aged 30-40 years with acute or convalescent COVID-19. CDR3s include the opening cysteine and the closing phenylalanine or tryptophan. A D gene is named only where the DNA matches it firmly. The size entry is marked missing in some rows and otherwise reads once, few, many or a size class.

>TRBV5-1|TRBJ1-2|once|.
CASSLDHSRGYTF
TGCGCCAGCAGCTTGGACCATTCGCGAGGCTACACCTTC
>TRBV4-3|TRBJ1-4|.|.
CASRSDIGEKLFF
TGCGCCAGCAGGTCGGACATTGGGGAAAAACTGTTTTTT
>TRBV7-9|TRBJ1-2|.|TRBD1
CASSSSWTGGAGVGYTF
TGTGCCAGCAGCTCATCCTGGACAGGGGGAGCTGGCGTTGGCTACACCTTC
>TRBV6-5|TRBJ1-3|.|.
CASSRMTVSGNTIYF
TGTGCCAGCAGTAGAATGACAGTCTCTGGAAACACCATATATTTT
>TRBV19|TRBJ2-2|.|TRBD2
CASTPTTSGRAGELFF
TGTGCCAGTACCCCAACTACTAGCGGGAGGGCCGGGGAGCTGTTTTTT
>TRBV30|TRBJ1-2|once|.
CAWRKGWGYTF
TGTGCCTGGAGAAAGGGGTGGGGCTACACCTTC
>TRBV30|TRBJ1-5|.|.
CAWRQGSQPQHF
TGTGCCTGGAGACAGGGTAGTCAGCCCCAGCATTTT
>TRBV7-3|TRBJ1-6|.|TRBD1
CASSLDRASPLHF
TGTGCCAGCAGCCTAGACAGGGCCTCACCCCTCCACTTT
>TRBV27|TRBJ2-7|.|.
CASSRGWDKGEQYF
TGTGCCAGCAGTCGTGGGTGGGACAAGGGCGAGCAGTACTTC
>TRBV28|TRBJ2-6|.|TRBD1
CASTEGQGHSGANVLTF
TGTGCCAGCACAGAAGGACAGGGGCACTCTGGGGCCAACGTCCTGACTTTC
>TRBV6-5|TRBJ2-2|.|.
CASSDTLNTGELFF
TGTGCCAGTTCGGACACCCTGAACACCGGGGAGCTGTTTTTT
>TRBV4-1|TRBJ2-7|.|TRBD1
CASSQDIAQGRYEQYF
TGCGCCAGCAGCCAAGATATTGCACAGGGGCGGTACGAGCAGTACTTC
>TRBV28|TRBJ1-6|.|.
CASRARLSYNSPLHF
TGTGCCAGCAGGGCGCGGCTCTCCTATAATTCACCCCTCCACTTT
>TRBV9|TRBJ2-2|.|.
CASSVAEGITGELFF
TGTGCCAGCAGCGTAGCTGAGGGAATCACCGGGGAGCTGTTTTTT
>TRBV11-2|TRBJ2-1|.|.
CASSLDFGVDEQFF
TGTGCCAGCAGCTTAGATTTCGGGGTCGACGAGCAGTTCTTC
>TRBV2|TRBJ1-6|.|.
CASSEYRLSSYNSPLHF
TGTGCCAGCAGTGAATATCGGTTGAGCTCCTATAATTCACCCCTCCACTTT
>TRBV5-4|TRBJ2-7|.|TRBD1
CASSSLGTGVDEQYF
TGTGCCAGCAGCTCCTTGGGGACAGGGGTGGATGAGCAGTACTTC
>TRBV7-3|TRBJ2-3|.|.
CASSFAQGDTQYF
TGTGCCAGCAGCTTTGCACAGGGAGATACGCAGTATTTT
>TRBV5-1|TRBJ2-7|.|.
CASSLWELADEQYF
TGCGCCAGCAGCTTGTGGGAGTTAGCAGACGAGCAGTACTTC
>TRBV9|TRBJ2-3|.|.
CASSVAGGLLDTQYF
TGTGCCAGCAGCGTAGCTGGAGGACTGTTAGATACGCAGTATTTT
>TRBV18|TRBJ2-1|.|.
CASSPSGGYNEQFF
TGTGCCAGCTCACCTTCCGGGGGCTACAATGAGCAGTTCTTC
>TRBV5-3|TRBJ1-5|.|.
CARSRKQYNQPQHF
TGTGCCAGAAGCCGTAAGCAATACAATCAGCCCCAGCATTTT
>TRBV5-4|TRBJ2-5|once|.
CASSLVLGNQETQYF
TGTGCCAGCAGCTTGGTACTAGGCAACCAAGAGACCCAGTACTTC
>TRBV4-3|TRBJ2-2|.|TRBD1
CASSQGFGQGAGELFF
TGCGCCAGCAGCCAAGGATTTGGACAGGGGGCCGGGGAGCTGTTTTTT
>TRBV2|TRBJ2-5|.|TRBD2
CASSVAGEETQYF
TGTGCCAGCAGTGTAGCGGGAGAAGAGACCCAGTACTTC
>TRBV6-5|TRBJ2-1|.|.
CASSLAPMDEQFF
TGTGCCAGCAGTTTAGCCCCTATGGATGAGCAGTTCTTC
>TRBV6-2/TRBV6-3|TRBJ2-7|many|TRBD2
CASSFSGGSYEQYF
TGTGCCAGCAGCTTTAGCGGGGGTTCCTACGAGCAGTACTTC
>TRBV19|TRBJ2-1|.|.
CASSIGGLGYNEQFF
TGTGCCAGTAGTATCGGCGGGTTAGGTTACAATGAGCAGTTCTTC
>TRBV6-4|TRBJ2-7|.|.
CASSRSSAQGSQQYF
TGTGCCAGCAGCCGCTCGAGTGCTCAGGGTAGTCAGCAGTACTTC
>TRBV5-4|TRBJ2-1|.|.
CASSLGHRIYNEQFF
TGTGCCAGCAGCTTGGGCCACAGGATCTACAATGAGCAGTTCTTC
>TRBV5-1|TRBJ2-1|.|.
CASTPSSYNEQFF
TGCGCCAGCACCCCGAGCTCCTACAATGAGCAGTTCTTC
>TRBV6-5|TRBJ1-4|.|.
CASRENRWAYEKLFF
TGTGCCAGCAGGGAGAACAGGTGGGCGTATGAAAAACTGTTTTTT
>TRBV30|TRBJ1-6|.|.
CAWSSSVSSYNSPLHF
TGTGCCTGGAGTTCGTCGGTTAGCTCCTATAATTCACCCCTCCACTTT
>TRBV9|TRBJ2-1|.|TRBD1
CASSPTLQGSREQFF
TGTGCCAGCAGCCCAACCCTACAGGGGTCGAGGGAGCAGTTCTTC
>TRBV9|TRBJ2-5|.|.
CASSVESGETQYF
TGTGCCAGCAGCGTAGAGTCCGGAGAGACCCAGTACTTC
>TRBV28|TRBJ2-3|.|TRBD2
CASSSPSSGRSTDTQYF
TGTGCCAGCAGTAGCCCGTCTAGCGGACGTAGCACAGATACGCAGTATTTT
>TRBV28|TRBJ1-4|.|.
CASTSGGGEKLFF
TGTGCCAGCACCTCCGGTGGGGGCGAAAAACTGTTTTTT
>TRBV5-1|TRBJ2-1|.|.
CASSLGGTEVNEQFF
TGCGCCAGCAGCTTGGGCGGGACGGAGGTTAATGAGCAGTTCTTC
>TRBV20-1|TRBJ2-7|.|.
CSARADSEQYF
TGCAGTGCTAGAGCGGACAGCGAGCAGTACTTC
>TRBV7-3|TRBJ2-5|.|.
CASSFLAGAQETQYF
TGTGCCAGCAGCTTCTTAGCAGGGGCCCAAGAGACCCAGTACTTC
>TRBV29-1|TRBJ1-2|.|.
CSVETGLDIGYTF
TGCAGCGTTGAAACAGGCTTAGATATTGGCTACACCTTC
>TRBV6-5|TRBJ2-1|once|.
CASMAAYNEQFF
TGTGCCAGCATGGCCGCCTACAATGAGCAGTTCTTC
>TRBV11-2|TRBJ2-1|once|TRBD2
CASSSGLAFLNEQFF
TGTGCCAGCAGCTCCGGACTAGCGTTTTTAAATGAGCAGTTCTTC
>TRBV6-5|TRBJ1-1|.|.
CASSGGHGTEAFF
TGTGCCAGCAGCGGTGGACACGGAACTGAAGCTTTCTTT
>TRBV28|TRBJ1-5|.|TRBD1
CASSLTGALRQPQHF
TGTGCCAGCAGTCTGACAGGGGCACTACGTCAGCCCCAGCATTTT
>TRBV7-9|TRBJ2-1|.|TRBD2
CASSNTLAGGYNEQFF
TGTGCCAGCAGCAACACACTAGCGGGAGGGTACAATGAGCAGTTCTTC
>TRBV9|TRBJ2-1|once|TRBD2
CASSPGLAGGNEQFF
TGTGCCAGCAGCCCGGGACTAGCGGGAGGCAATGAGCAGTTCTTC
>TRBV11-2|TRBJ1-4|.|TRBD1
CASSLPGQGFAEKLFF
TGTGCCAGCAGCTTGCCCGGACAGGGCTTTGCTGAAAAACTGTTTTTT
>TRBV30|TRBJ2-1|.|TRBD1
CAWFPARDRSANEQFF
TGTGCCTGGTTCCCTGCCCGGGACAGGTCCGCCAATGAGCAGTTCTTC
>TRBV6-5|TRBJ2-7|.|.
CATKGPGRYEQYF
TGTGCCACCAAAGGTCCAGGGAGGTACGAGCAGTACTTC
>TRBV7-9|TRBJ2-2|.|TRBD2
CASSSDYGGDTGELFF
TGTGCCAGCAGCTCCGACTACGGGGGGGATACCGGGGAGCTGTTTTTT
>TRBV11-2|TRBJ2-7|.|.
CASSLRGPYEQYF
TGTGCCAGCAGCTTACGAGGGCCCTACGAGCAGTACTTC
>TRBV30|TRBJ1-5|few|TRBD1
CAWSRGQGSGQPQHF
TGTGCCTGGAGTCGGGGACAGGGCTCGGGACAGCCCCAGCATTTT
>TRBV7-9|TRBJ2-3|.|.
CASSLEFQGMIRTDTQYF
TGTGCCAGCAGCTTAGAGTTTCAGGGAATGATCCGCACAGATACGCAGTATTTT
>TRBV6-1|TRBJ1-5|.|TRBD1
CASSEGDRGFQPQHF
TGTGCCAGCAGTGAAGGGGACAGGGGCTTTCAGCCCCAGCATTTT
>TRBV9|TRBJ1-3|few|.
CASSVGFGLENTIYF
TGTGCCAGCAGCGTAGGTTTCGGGTTAGAAAACACCATATATTTT
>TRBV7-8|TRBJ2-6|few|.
CASSFVAPQANVLTF
TGTGCCAGCAGCTTCGTGGCTCCGCAGGCCAACGTCCTGACTTTC
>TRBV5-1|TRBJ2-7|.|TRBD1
CASSTGQGRYEQYF
TGCGCCAGCAGCACGGGACAGGGGAGGTACGAGCAGTACTTC
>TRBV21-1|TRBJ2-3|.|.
CASSKTKGTDTQYF
TGTGCCAGCAGCAAGACAAAGGGCACAGATACGCAGTATTTT